This T cell receptor (beta chain) was documented in a study of siplizumab effects on memory and regulatory T cells. This clone was found once. Its specificity is unknown. Assays captured around 97,000 TCR templates per sample. Profiled with immunoSEQ multiplex PCR; TCRdb holds only in-frame clones, not every one. The data hold fewer than 120,000 clones, with 92% observed a single time. V was cut by 3 bases and J by 3 bases, with 9 bases left in between. The CDR3 is made up of 13 amino acids. CDR1 and CDR2 (germline): KGHSY, FQNENV. Study findings and constraints: Naive T cells seemed more diverse than memory cells and seemed major alloresponse contributors.

Sequencing used CD4+ T cells sorted from blood. The J gene is TRBJ2-7, the V gene TRBV16; D is perhaps TRBD1 (6 bases). The source is a human donor in good health. CDR3 protein: CASSHRTDYEQYF. The CDR3 region has the DNA TGTGCCAGCAGCCACAGGACAGACTACGAGCAGTACTTC. Full variable domain (remainder filled in from reference TRBV16 and TRBJ2-7): GEEVAQTPKHLVRGEGQKAKLYCAPIKGHSYVFWYQQVLKNEFKFLISFQNENVFDETGMPKERFSAKCLPNSPCSLEIQATKLEDSAVYFCASSHRTDYEQYFGPGTRLTVT.